The present T cell receptor beta chain was sequenced within a study of blood T cell repertoires in COVID-19. Study-level background: The United States, Italy and Spain were the sources of the acute and convalescent COVID-19 samples. In each case, the material was cDNA or gDNA derived from T cells, B-cell-depleted T cells, or PBMCs.

The Seattle patients, enrolled during active infection, were followed longitudinally. In the original processing: Reference gene primers were amplified, and this amplification served to estimate nucleated cell counts. Using immunoSEQ multiplex PCR, the repertoire was profiled, and TCRdb retains in-frame clones only, with some absent. That table supplies the V and J calls and clone size; D and trimming were determined from the DNA. The sample has roughly 320,000 clones; more than 80% are singletons. Source material: peripheral blood. The TCR comes from a woman aged 45-60 years with COVID-19, enrolled during active disease.

The CDR3 region is CASSLGQGGYEQYF. Written as DNA, the CDR3 is TGTGCCAGCAGCTTAGGGCAGGGTGGCTACGAGCAGTACTTC. The chain is built from TRBV7-2 and TRBJ2-7; D possibly corresponds to TRBD1 (5 bases). The V end lost 1 base, the J end lost 3 bases, and 10 bases lay between the germline ends. CDR1 is SGHTA, CDR2 FQGNSA, per germline. The CDR3 consists of 14 residues.